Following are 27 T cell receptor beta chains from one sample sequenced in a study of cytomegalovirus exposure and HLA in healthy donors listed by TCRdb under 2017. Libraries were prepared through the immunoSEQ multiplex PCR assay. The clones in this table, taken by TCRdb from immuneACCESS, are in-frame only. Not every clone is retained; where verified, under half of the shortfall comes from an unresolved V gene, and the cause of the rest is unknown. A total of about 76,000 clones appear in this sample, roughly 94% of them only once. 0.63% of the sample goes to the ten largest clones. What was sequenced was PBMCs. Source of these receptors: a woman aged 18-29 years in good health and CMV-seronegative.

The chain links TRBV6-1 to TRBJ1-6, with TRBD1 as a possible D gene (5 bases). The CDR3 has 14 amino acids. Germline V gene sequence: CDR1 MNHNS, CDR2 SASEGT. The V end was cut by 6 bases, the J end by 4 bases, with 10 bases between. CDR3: CASSRQPYNSPLHF. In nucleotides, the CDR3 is TGTGCCAGCAGCCGACAGCCGTATAATTCACCCCTCCACTTT.

The CDR3 is CASSAGTNTGELFF. The CDR3, as DNA: TGCGCCAGCAGCGCCGGGACAAACACCGGGGAGCTGTTTTTT. J is TRBJ2-2 and V is TRBV5-1; maybe TRBD1 (6 bases). V shed 4 bases and J shed 2 bases, with 9 bases lying between them. This CDR3 region has 14 residues. Per the germline V gene, CDR1 is SGHRS and CDR2 is YFSETQ.

The DNA for the CDR3 is TGCGCCAGCAGCCAAGATATCGGGGGGGGGCCTAATGAAAAACTGTTTTTT. Translated, it gives CASSQDIGGGPNEKLFF. The chain is built from TRBV4-3 and TRBJ1-4; D is possibly TRBD1 (6 bases). Deletions cut 0 bases from V and 3 bases from J, with 14 bases between. The CDR3 is made up of 17 amino acids. Germline-derived CDR1 and CDR2 are LGHNA and YSLEER.

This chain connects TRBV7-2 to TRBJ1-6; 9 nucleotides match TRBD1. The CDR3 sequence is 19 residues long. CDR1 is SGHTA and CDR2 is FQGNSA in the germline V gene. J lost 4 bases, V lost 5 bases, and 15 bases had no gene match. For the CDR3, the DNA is TGTGCCAGCAGCCTTTGGGGGACAGGGTATCCCGAGTATAATTCACCCCTCCACTTT. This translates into CASSLWGTGYPEYNSPLHF.

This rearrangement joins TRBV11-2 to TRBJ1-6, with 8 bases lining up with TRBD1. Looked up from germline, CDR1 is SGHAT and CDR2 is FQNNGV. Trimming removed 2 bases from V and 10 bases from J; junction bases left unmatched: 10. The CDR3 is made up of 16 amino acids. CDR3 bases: TGTGCCAGCAGCTTAAACCCAGGGGGCGGAAGATCACCCCTCCACTTT. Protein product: CASSLNPGGGRSPLHF.

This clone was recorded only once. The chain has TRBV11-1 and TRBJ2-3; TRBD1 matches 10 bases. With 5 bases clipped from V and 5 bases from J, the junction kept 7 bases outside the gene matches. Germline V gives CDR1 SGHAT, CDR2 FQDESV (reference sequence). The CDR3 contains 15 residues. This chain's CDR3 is CASSVRDRGIDTQYF. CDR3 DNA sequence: TGTGCCAGCAGCGTCCGGGACAGGGGCATAGATACGCAGTATTTT.

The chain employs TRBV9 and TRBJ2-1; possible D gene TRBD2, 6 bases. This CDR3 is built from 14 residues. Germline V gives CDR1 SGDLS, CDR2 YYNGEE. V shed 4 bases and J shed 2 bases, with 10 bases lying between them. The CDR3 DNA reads TGTGCCAGCAGCACCGGGGGAACCTACAATGAGCAGTTCTTC. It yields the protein CASSTGGTYNEQFF. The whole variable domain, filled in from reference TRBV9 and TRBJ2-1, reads DSGVTQTPKHLITATGQRVTLRCSPRSGDLSVYWYQQSLDQGLQFLIQYYNGEERAKGNILERFSAQQFPDLHSELNLSSLELGDSALYFCASSTGGTYNEQFFGPGTRLTVL.

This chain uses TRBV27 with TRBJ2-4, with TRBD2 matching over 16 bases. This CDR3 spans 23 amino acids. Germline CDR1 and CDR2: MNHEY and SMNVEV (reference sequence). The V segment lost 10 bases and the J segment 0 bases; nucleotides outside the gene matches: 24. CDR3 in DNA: TGTGCCAACAGCCACTTCGGGACTAGCGGGGGGGCACGAGTGAGTAGAGCCAAAAACATTCAGTACTTC. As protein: CANSHFGTSGGARVSRAKNIQYF.

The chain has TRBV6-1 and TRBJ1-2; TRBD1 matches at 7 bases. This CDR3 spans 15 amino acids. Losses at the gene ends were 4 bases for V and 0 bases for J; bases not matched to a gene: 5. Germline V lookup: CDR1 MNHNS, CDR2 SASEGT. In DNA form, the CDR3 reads TGTGCCAGCAGTGCCCCAGGACAGGCTAACTATGGCTACACCTTC. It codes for CASSAPGQANYGYTF.

The CDR3 bases are TGCGCCAGCAGCCAGCGAGACTACTCCGGGGAGCTGTTTTTT. It encodes CASSQRDYSGELFF. This chain uses TRBV5-1 with TRBJ2-2, with D maybe TRBD2 (5 bases). Germline CDR1 SGHRS, CDR2 YFSETQ. The CDR3 sequence is 14 residues long. Trimming cost V 4 bases and J 6 bases, with 13 bases left between them.

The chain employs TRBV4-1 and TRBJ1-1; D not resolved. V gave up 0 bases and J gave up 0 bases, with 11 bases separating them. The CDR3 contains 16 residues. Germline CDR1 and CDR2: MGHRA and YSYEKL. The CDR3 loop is CASSQDGGIMNTEAFF. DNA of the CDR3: TGCGCCAGCAGCCAAGATGGAGGCATAATGAACACTGAAGCTTTCTTT.

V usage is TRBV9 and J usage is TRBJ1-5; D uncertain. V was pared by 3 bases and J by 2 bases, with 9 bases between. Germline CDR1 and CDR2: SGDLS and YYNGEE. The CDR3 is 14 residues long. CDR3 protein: CASSASARNQPQHF. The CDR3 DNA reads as TGTGCCAGCAGCGCCTCCGCGCGCAATCAGCCCCAGCATTTT.

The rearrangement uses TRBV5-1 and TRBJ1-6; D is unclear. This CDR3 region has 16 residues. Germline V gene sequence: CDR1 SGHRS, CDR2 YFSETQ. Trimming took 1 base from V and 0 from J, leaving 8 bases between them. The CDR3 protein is CASSLSTSSYNSPLHF. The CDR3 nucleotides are TGCGCCAGCAGCTTGTCAACGAGCTCCTATAATTCACCCCTCCACTTT.

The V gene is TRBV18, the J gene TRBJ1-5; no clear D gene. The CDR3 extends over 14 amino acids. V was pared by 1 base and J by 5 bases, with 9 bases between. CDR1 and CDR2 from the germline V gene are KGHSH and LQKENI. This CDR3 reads CASSPRRSHQPQHF. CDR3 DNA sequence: TGTGCCAGCTCACCACGGAGGTCACATCAGCCCCAGCATTTT. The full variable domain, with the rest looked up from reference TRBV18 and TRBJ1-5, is NAGVMQNPRHLVRRRGQEARLRCSPMKGHSHVYWYRQLPEEGLKFMVYLQKENIIDESGMPKERFSAEFPKEGPSILRIQQVVRGDSAAYFCASSPRRSHQPQHFGDGTRLSIL.

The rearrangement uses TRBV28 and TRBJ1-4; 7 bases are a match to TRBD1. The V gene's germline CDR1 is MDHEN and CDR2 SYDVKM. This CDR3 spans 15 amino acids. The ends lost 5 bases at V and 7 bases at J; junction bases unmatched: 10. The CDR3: CASSGLRGRAEKLFF. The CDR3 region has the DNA TGTGCCAGCAGTGGATTAAGGGGGCGCGCTGAAAAACTGTTTTTT.

The CDR3 sequence is CASSPDSTNEKLFF. The CDR3 coding sequence is TGTGCCAGCAGCCCAGACTCAACTAATGAAAAACTGTTTTTT. This sequence joins TRBV13 and TRBJ1-4; no definite D call. CDR1 and CDR2 (germline): PRHDT, FYEKMQ (reference sequence). The CDR3 extends over 14 amino acids. Trimming removed 5 bases at V and 0 bases at J, with 7 bases between. The full variable domain, rest sourced from reference TRBV13 and TRBJ1-4, is AAGVIQSPRHLIKEKRETATLKCYPIPRHDTVYWYQQGPGQDPQFLISFYEKMQSDKGSIPDRFSAQQFSDYHSELNMSSLELGDSALYFCASSPDSTNEKLFFGSGTQLSVL.

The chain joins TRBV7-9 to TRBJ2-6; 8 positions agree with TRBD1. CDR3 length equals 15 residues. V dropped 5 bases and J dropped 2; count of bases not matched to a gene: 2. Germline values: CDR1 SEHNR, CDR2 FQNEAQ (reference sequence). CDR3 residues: CASSETGAGANVLTF. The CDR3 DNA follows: TGTGCCAGCAGCGAGACAGGGGCTGGGGCCAACGTCCTGACTTTC.

CDR3 protein: CASSIGTGYNSPLHF. The CDR3 nucleotides read TGTGCCAGCAGCATCGGGACAGGCTATAATTCACCCCTCCACTTT. The chain joins TRBV5-4 to TRBJ1-6; TRBD1 matches at 8 bases. J was trimmed by 3 bases and V by 4 bases; bases with no gene match: 3. This CDR3 comprises 15 residues. Germline CDR1 is SGHNT and CDR2 is YYREEE (reference sequence). Full variable domain (outside the CDR3, taken from reference TRBV5-4 and TRBJ1-6): ETGVTQSPTHLIKTRGQQVTLRCSSQSGHNTVSWYQQALGQGPQFIFQYYREEENGRGNFPPRFSGLQFPNYSSELNVNALELDDSALYLCASSIGTGYNSPLHFGNGTRLTVT.

Here the CDR3 reads CASSGGGYNTEAFF. The CDR3 DNA is TGCGCCAGCAGCGGGGGGGGGTATAACACTGAAGCTTTCTTT. This chain links TRBV5-1 with TRBJ1-1; D might be TRBD1 (5 bases). CDR3 length equals 14 residues. Germline V gives CDR1 SGHRS, CDR2 YFSETQ. The V end lost 4 bases, the J end lost 2 bases, and 12 bases lay between the germline ends.

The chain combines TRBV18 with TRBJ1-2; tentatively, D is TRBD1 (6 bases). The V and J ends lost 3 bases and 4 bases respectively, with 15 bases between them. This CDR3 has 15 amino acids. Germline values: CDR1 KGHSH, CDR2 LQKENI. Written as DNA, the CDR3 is TGTGCCAGCTCACCGGCCGACAGGCGCTCCTATGGCTACACCTTC. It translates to CASSPADRRSYGYTF.

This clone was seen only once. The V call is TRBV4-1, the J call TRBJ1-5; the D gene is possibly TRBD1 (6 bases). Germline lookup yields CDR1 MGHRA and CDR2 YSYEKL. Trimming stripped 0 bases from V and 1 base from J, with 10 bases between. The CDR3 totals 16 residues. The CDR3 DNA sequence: TGCGCCAGCAGCCAAGAAACAGGGTGGAGCAATCAGCCCCAGCATTTT. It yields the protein CASSQETGWSNQPQHF.

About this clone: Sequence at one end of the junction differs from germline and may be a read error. The CDR3 nucleotides read TGTGCCAGCAGCTTATGGGGGGTAGCGGGGGGGAACTACAATGAGCAGTTCTTC. Its translation is CASSLWGVAGGNYNEQFF. This chain connects TRBV27 to TRBJ2-1; TRBD2 agrees at 11 bases. Germline lookup yields CDR1 MNHEY and CDR2 SMNVEV (reference sequence). The CDR3 has 18 amino acids.

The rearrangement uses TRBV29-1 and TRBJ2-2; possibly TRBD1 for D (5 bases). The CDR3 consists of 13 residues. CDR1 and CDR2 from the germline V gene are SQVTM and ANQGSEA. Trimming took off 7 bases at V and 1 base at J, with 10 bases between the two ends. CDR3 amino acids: CSANDRNTGELFF. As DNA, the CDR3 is TGCAGCGCGAACGACAGGAACACCGGGGAGCTGTTTTTT.

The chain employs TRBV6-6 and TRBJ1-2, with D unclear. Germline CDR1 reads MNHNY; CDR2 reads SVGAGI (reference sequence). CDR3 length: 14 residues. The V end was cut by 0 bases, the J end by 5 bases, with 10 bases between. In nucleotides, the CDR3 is TGTGCCAGCAGTTACTCCGAAGGGAGGTATGGCTACACCTTC. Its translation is CASSYSEGRYGYTF.

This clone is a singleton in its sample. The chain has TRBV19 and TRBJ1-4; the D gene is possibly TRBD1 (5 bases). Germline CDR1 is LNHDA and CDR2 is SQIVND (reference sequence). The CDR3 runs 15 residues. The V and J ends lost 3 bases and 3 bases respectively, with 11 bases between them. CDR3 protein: CASSIRRGPNEKLFF. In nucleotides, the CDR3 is TGTGCCAGTAGTATCCGGCGGGGACCTAATGAAAAACTGTTTTTT.

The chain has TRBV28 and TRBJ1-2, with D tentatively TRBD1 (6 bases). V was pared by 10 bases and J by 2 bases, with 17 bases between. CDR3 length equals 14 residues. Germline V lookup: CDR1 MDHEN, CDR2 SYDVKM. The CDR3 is CAIKRTVTNYGYTF. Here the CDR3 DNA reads TGTGCCATAAAAAGGACAGTTACCAACTATGGCTACACCTTC.

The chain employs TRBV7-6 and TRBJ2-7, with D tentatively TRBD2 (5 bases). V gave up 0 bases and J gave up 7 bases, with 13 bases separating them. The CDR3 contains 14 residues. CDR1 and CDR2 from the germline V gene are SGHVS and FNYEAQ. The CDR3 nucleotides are TGTGCCAGCAGCTTAGCGGGGTCGGGGTCTGAGCAGTACTTC. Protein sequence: CASSLAGSGSEQYF.